Shown below are 27 T cell receptor beta chains from a single sample sequenced in a study of cytomegalovirus exposure and HLA in healthy donors. The PCR contained 60 Vbeta and 13 Jbeta primers. Method: immunoSEQ multiplex PCR; TCRdb's copy keeps in-frame clones and lacks some. This table holds about 140,000 clones, 73% found once. The source material was PBMCs. These receptors came from a middle-aged woman in good health and CMV-seronegative.

V and J are TRBV15 and TRBJ1-1; D gene unclear. V shed 3 bases and J shed 4 bases, with 9 bases lying between them. Germline CDR1 is LNHNV and CDR2 is YYDKDF (reference sequence). CDR3 size: 13 residues. The CDR3 nucleotides read TGTGCCACCAGCAGGATCAGTTCCACTGAAGCTTTCTTT. It codes for CATSRISSTEAFF.

This clone was seen a few times. The sample carries other DNA sequences with the same CDR3. The rearrangement links TRBV5-1 to TRBJ2-2, with 10 bases identical to TRBD1. From germline, CDR1 is SGHRS and CDR2 YFSETQ. CDR3 size: 15 residues. V lost 4 bases, J lost 3 bases, and 3 bases stayed unmatched. The CDR3 protein is CASSLDRGDTGELFF. In DNA form, the CDR3 reads TGCGCCAGCAGCCTGGACAGGGGGGACACCGGGGAGCTGTTTTTT.

This chain links TRBV27 with TRBJ1-1; D perhaps matches TRBD1 (6 bases). The CDR3 loop spans 12 amino acids. V lost 11 bases, J lost 6 bases, and 16 bases lay in between. The V gene's germline CDR1 is MNHEY and CDR2 SMNVEV (reference sequence). DNA of the CDR3: TGTGCCGTACAGGGCCCAGCGGCTGAAGCTTTCTTT. Encoded protein: CAVQGPAAEAFF.

This clone was seen a handful of times. The chain recombines TRBV5-1 with TRBJ2-7, with 8 positions matching TRBD1. Looked up from germline, CDR1 is SGHRS and CDR2 is YFSETQ. The CDR3 covers 14 residues. The V gene end was trimmed by 4 bases and the J gene end by 1 base; junction bases not matched to a gene: 4. The CDR3 nucleotides read TGCGCCAGCAGCCCCCAGGGGGCGTCCTACGAGCAGTACTTC. Amino acid sequence: CASSPQGASYEQYF. Full variable domain (outside the CDR3, taken from reference TRBV5-1 and TRBJ2-7): KAGVTQTPRYLIKTRGQQVTLSCSPISGHRSVSWYQQTPGQGLQFLFEYFSETQRNKGNFPGRFSGRQFSNSRSEMNVSTLELGDSALYLCASSPQGASYEQYFGPGTRLTVT.

This clone was counted a few times. The genes are TRBV6-6 and TRBJ1-2; TRBD1 aligns across 12 bases. The ends lost 5 bases at V and 6 bases at J; junction bases unmatched: 7. The CDR3 consists of 15 residues. Germline-derived CDR1 and CDR2 are MNHNY and SVGAGI (reference sequence). As DNA, the CDR3 is TGTGCCAGCAGTACGAGGGGACAGGGGGCCAATGGCTACACCTTC. Translating gives CASSTRGQGANGYTF.

A word on this clone: An end of the junction differs from the germline gene, which may be a read error. The chain couples TRBV7-9 to TRBJ2-7; 10 positions match TRBD2. The V gene's germline CDR1 is SEHNR and CDR2 FQNEAQ (reference sequence). This CDR3 spans 18 amino acids. Here the CDR3 DNA reads TGTTCCAGCAGCTTAGCGCCTATACCGGGACTAGCGTTTCGCGAGCAGTACTTC. Amino acid sequence: CSSSLAPIPGLAFREQYF.

The chain has TRBV6-1 and TRBJ2-7; 7 bases fit TRBD2. Germline trimming cut 2 bases from V and 5 bases from J; bases unmatched to any gene: 9. The germline V gene encodes CDR1 MNHNS and CDR2 SASEGT. The CDR3 runs 15 residues. The DNA for the CDR3 is TGTGCCAGCAGTGAATGGGGGGGAGAGGGCCACGAGCAGTACGTC. It codes for CASSEWGGEGHEQYV.

The chain combines TRBV5-1 with TRBJ1-6; D remains unclear. The V and J ends lost 0 bases and 6 bases respectively, with 10 bases between them. This CDR3 region has 15 residues. Germline CDR1 is SGHRS and CDR2 is YFSETQ. CDR3: CASSLGSSPNSPLHF. CDR3 nucleotide sequence: TGCGCCAGCAGCTTGGGAAGTAGCCCTAATTCACCCCTCCACTTT.

The chain recombines TRBV5-1 with TRBJ1-3, with 8 bases lining up with TRBD1. With 4 bases clipped from V and 0 bases from J, the junction kept 3 bases outside the gene matches. Germline V gene lookup returns CDR1 SGHRS and CDR2 YFSETQ. The CDR3 is made up of 15 amino acids. The CDR3 nucleotides read TGCGCCAGCAGCCCTGGGACAGGCTCTGGAAACACCATATATTTT. This encodes CASSPGTGSGNTIYF.

The rearrangement uses TRBV7-2 and TRBJ1-1; D might be TRBD1 (6 bases). V lost 2 bases and J 11 bases, leaving 21 bases between the germline ends. CDR3 length: 15 residues. The germline V gene has CDR1 SGHTA and CDR2 FQGNSA. CDR3 loop: CASSLRTTGISGAFF. The DNA for the CDR3 is TGTGCCAGCAGCTTAAGGACGACAGGAATATCTGGGGCTTTCTTT. The complete variable domain, with remaining parts taken from reference TRBV7-2 and TRBJ1-1, reads GAGVSQSPSNKVTEKGKDVELRCDPISGHTALYWYRQSLGQGLEFLIYFQGNSAPDKSGLPSDRFSAERTGGSVSTLTIQRTQQEDSAVYLCASSLRTTGISGAFFGQGTRLTVV.

The chain links TRBV7-8 to TRBJ2-5; D is unresolved. Germline values: CDR1 SGHVS, CDR2 FQNEAQ. This CDR3 contains 15 residues. The ends were cut back, 5 bases at V and 1 base at J, with 14 bases in the middle. The CDR3: CASSLLSNVQETQYF. The CDR3 DNA follows: TGTGCCAGCAGCCTACTTTCAAACGTCCAAGAGACCCAGTACTTC. Full variable domain (remainder filled in from reference TRBV7-8 and TRBJ2-5): GAGVSQSPRYKVAKRGQDVALRCDPISGHVSLFWYQQALGQGPEFLTYFQNEAQLDKSGLPSDRFFAERPEGSVSTLKIQRTQQEDSAVYLCASSLLSNVQETQYFGPGTRLLVL.

The chain is built from TRBV6-5 and TRBJ1-4, with no clear D. Per the germline V gene, CDR1 is MNHEY and CDR2 is SVGAGI. V gave up 6 bases and J gave up 8 bases, with 16 bases separating them. This CDR3 has 14 residues. CDR3 protein: CASSVEGGREKLFF. In DNA form, the CDR3 reads TGTGCCAGCAGCGTGGAGGGAGGTAGGGAAAAACTGTTTTTT.

The chain has TRBV7-2 and TRBJ1-1; weak D call: TRBD1 (6 bases). Trimming pared 4 bases from V and 3 bases from J, leaving 12 bases between. Germline loops: CDR1 SGHTA, CDR2 FQGNSA. This CDR3 region has 14 residues. This CDR3 is CASSSLTGYTEAFF. Written as DNA, the CDR3 is TGTGCCAGCAGCTCGCTTACAGGGTACACTGAAGCTTTCTTT. The variable domain in full, completed from reference TRBV7-2 and TRBJ1-1, reads GAGVSQSPSNKVTEKGKDVELRCDPISGHTALYWYRQSLGQGLEFLIYFQGNSAPDKSGLPSDRFSAERTGGSVSTLTIQRTQQEDSAVYLCASSSLTGYTEAFFGQGTRLTVV.

The gene calls are TRBV9 and TRBJ1-1, with 8 bases lining up with TRBD1. The CDR3 consists of 17 residues. CDR1 SGDLS and CDR2 YYNGEE come from the germline V gene. With V trimmed by 1 base and J by 0 bases, 8 bases remained unmatched. In nucleotides, the CDR3 is TGTGCCAGCAGCGTACGCCCAGGGGGCAACATGAACACTGAAGCTTTCTTT. It codes for CASSVRPGGNMNTEAFF.

V gene TRBV2 combines with J gene TRBJ2-1; D ambiguous. The CDR3 covers 12 residues. CDR1 and CDR2 from the germline V gene are SNHLY and FYNNEI. Trimming left V 4 bases short and J 4 bases short, with 5 bases between. The CDR3 DNA sequence: TGTGCCAGCAGTGTCCTGTACAATGAGCAGTTCTTC. Translating gives CASSVLYNEQFF.

The chain carries TRBV5-4 and TRBJ1-2; possible D gene TRBD1, 6 bases. CDR1 is SGHNT and CDR2 is YYREEE in the germline V gene (reference sequence). Deletions cut 4 bases from V and 3 bases from J, with 16 bases between. The CDR3 runs 15 residues. The CDR3: CASSARQERYYGYTF. The CDR3 bases are TGTGCCAGCAGCGCCCGACAGGAACGCTACTATGGCTACACCTTC.

The rearrangement joins TRBV14 to TRBJ1-1; perhaps TRBD1 as D (6 bases). The CDR3 runs to 16 residues. In germline, CDR1 is SGHDN, CDR2 FVKESK. Trimming stripped 1 base from V and 1 base from J, with 13 bases between. CDR3 DNA sequence: TGTGCCAGCAGCCAAGTCGGACAGCCATCGAACACTGAAGCTTTCTTT. Translating it yields CASSQVGQPSNTEAFF. The variable domain in full, with the rest retrieved from reference TRBV14 and TRBJ1-1, is EAGVTQFPSHSVIEKGQTVTLRCDPISGHDNLYWYRRVMGKEIKFLLHFVKESKQDESGMPNNRFLAERTGGTYSTLKVQPAELEDSGVYFCASSQVGQPSNTEAFFGQGTRLTVV.

The V call is TRBV18, the J call TRBJ1-4, with no clear D. Trimming took off 6 bases at V and 11 bases at J, with 19 bases between the two ends. This CDR3 is built from 14 residues. Germline values: CDR1 KGHSH, CDR2 LQKENI. CDR3: CASSRSGGHMKLFF. The DNA for the CDR3 is TGTGCCAGCTCTCGCAGCGGTGGTCACATGAAACTGTTTTTT. The whole variable domain, filled in from reference TRBV18 and TRBJ1-4, reads NAGVMQNPRHLVRRRGQEARLRCSPMKGHSHVYWYRQLPEEGLKFMVYLQKENIIDESGMPKERFSAEFPKEGPSILRIQQVVRGDSAAYFCASSRSGGHMKLFFGSGTQLSVL.

Here the CDR3 DNA reads TGCGCCAGCAGCCAAGGGTCGCAGGGCAACTATGGCTACACCTTC. Translating gives CASSQGSQGNYGYTF. The V gene is TRBV4-3, the J gene TRBJ1-2, with a weak D call TRBD1 (5 bases). Germline CDR1 is LGHNA and CDR2 is YSLEER. V lost 1 base and J lost 2, with 11 bases in between. This CDR3 is 15 amino acids long.

J is TRBJ1-1 and V is TRBV25-1; the match to TRBD1 covers 8 bases. J was trimmed by 0 bases and V by 4 bases; bases with no gene match: 1. The CDR3 loop spans 14 amino acids. Germline CDR1 reads MGHDK; CDR2 reads SYGVNS. As DNA, the CDR3 is TGTGCCAGCAGTGTGGACAGGGTGAACACTGAAGCTTTCTTT. It translates to CASSVDRVNTEAFF.

V is TRBV2 and J is TRBJ2-7, with D hard to call. CDR3 length: 11 residues. Germline CDR1 reads SNHLY; CDR2 reads FYNNEI. Deletions cut 5 bases from V and 6 bases from J, with 8 bases between. CDR3 nucleotide sequence: TGTGCCAGCAGTTTGGGCCGCGAGCAGTACTTC. As protein: CASSLGREQYF.

V gene TRBV2 combines with J gene TRBJ1-1; D call uncertain. This CDR3 is 13 amino acids long. Looked up from germline, CDR1 is SNHLY and CDR2 is FYNNEI. Trimming removed 8 bases from V and 3 bases from J, with 13 bases in between. CDR3 protein: CASEFYSDTEAFF. The CDR3 DNA follows: TGTGCCAGCGAGTTCTATTCGGACACTGAAGCTTTCTTT.

This sequence joins TRBV9 and TRBJ1-4; the match to TRBD1 covers 7 bases. The CDR3 totals 15 residues. Looked up from germline, CDR1 is SGDLS and CDR2 is YYNGEE. Losses at the gene ends were 4 bases for V and 4 bases for J; bases not matched to a gene: 7. CDR3 amino acids: CASSLWDRNNEKLFF. CDR3 DNA sequence: TGTGCCAGCAGCTTATGGGACAGAAATAATGAAAAACTGTTTTTT.

The CDR3 DNA follows: TGTGCCATCAGTTCTACTTCAGAGCAGTTCTTC. The encoded protein is CAISSTSEQFF. This chain uses TRBV10-3 with TRBJ2-1; D gene uncertain. This CDR3 comprises 11 residues. CDR1 is ENHRY and CDR2 is SYGVKD in the germline V gene. The ends were cut back, 5 bases at V and 10 bases at J, with 9 bases in the middle.

Details on this clone: Mismatch with germline at one junction end may stem from a read error. The chain employs TRBV7-7 and TRBJ2-3, with 8 bases that match TRBD2. Germline V gene sequence: CDR1 SSHAT, CDR2 FNYEAQ (reference sequence). The CDR3 loop spans 15 amino acids. The CDR3 here is CASSLTGGSTDTQYF. The CDR3 DNA sequence: TGTGCTAGCAGCTTGACGGGGGGGAGCACAGATACGCAGTATTTT.

The rearrangement links TRBV4-1 to TRBJ1-1, with D possibly being TRBD1 (6 bases). CDR1 is MGHRA, CDR2 YSYEKL, per germline. The CDR3 length is 15 residues. Trimming left V 0 bases short and J 7 bases short, with 15 bases between. The CDR3 protein is CASSQDSYRESEAFF. In DNA, the CDR3 is TGCGCCAGCAGCCAAGATTCATACAGGGAGAGTGAAGCTTTCTTT.

This clone turned up a few times. The CDR3 loop reads CASSIRVEGGTDTQYF. CDR3 in DNA: TGTGCCAGCAGTATCCGAGTTGAGGGGGGCACAGATACGCAGTATTTT. The rearrangement joins TRBV6-6 to TRBJ2-3; D may be TRBD1 (6 bases). Germline values: CDR1 MNHNY, CDR2 SVGAGI (reference sequence). The CDR3 has 16 residues. With 5 bases removed from V and 1 base from J, the gap between germline ends came to 16 bases.